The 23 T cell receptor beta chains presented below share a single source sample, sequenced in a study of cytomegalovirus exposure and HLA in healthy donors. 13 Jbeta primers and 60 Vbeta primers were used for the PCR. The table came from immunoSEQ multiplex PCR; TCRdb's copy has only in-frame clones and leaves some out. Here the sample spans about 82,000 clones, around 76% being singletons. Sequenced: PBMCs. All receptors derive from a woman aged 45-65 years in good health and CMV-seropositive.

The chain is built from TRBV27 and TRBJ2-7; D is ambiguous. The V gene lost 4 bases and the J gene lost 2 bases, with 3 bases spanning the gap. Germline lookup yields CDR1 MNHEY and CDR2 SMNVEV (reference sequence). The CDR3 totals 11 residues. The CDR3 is CASSSAYEQYF. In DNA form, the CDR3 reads TGTGCCAGCAGTTCAGCCTACGAGCAGTACTTC.

The CDR3 DNA sequence: TGTGCCAGTAGTATCCAAAGGGGCGGGAGTGGCAATGAGCAGTTCTTC. It codes for CASSIQRGGSGNEQFF. The V call is TRBV19, the J call TRBJ2-1; 7 bases are a match to TRBD2. This CDR3 has 16 amino acids. V lost 3 bases and J lost 6; bases outside the gene matches: 11. Germline CDR1 reads LNHDA; CDR2 reads SQIVND (reference sequence).

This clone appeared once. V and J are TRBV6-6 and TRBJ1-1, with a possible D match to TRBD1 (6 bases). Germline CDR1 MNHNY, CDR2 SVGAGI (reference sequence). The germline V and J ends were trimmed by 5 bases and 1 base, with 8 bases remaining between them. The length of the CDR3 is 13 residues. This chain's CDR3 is CASSLGANTEAFF. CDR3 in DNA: TGTGCCAGCAGTCTGGGGGCGAACACTGAAGCTTTCTTT.

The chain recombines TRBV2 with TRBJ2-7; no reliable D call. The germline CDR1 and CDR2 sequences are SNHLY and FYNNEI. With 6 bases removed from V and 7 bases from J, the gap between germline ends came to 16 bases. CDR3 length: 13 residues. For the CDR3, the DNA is TGTGCCAGCAGCACACAGCACGCGTCGGAGCAGTACTTC. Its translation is CASSTQHASEQYF.

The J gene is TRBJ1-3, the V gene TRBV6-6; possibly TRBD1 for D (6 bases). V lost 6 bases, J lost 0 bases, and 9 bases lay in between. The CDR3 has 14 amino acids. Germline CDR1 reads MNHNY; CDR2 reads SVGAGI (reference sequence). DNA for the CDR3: TGTGCCAGCAGCTGGGACAACTCTGGAAACACCATATATTTT. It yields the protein CASSWDNSGNTIYF.

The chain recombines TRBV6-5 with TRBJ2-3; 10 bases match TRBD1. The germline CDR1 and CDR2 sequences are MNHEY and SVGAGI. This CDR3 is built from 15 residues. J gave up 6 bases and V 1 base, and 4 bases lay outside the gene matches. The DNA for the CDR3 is TGTGCCAGCAGTTACTACGGGACAGGGGCCGATACGCAGTATTTT. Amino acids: CASSYYGTGADTQYF.

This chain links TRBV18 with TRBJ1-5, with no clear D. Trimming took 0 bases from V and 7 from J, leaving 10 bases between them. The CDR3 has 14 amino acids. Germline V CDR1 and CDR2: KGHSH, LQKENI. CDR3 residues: CASSPPGGRQPQHF. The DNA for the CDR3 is TGTGCCAGCTCACCACCGGGTGGGAGGCAGCCCCAGCATTTT.

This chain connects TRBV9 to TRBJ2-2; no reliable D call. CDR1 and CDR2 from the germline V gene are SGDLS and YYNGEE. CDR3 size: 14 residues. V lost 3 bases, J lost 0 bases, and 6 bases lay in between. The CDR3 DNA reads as TGTGCCAGCAGCGATGTATCGAACACCGGGGAGCTGTTTTTT. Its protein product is CASSDVSNTGELFF.

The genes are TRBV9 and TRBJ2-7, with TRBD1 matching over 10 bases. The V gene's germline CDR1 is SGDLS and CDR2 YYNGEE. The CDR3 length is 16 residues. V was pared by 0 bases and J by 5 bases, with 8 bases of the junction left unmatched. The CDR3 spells CASSVAGTGVSHEQYF. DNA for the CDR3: TGTGCCAGCAGCGTAGCAGGGACAGGGGTTTCCCACGAGCAGTACTTC.

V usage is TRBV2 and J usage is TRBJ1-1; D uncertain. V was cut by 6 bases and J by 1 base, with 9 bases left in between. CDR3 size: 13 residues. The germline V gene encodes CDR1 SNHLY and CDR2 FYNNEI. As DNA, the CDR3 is TGTGCCAGCAGAACAATAGCGAACACTGAAGCTTTCTTT. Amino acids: CASRTIANTEAFF.

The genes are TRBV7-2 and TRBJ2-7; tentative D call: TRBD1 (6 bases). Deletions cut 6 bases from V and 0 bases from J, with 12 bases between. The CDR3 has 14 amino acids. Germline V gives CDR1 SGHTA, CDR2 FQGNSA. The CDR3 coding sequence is TGTGCCAGCAGACCGGTAGGGGGCTCCTACGAGCAGTACTTC. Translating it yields CASRPVGGSYEQYF.

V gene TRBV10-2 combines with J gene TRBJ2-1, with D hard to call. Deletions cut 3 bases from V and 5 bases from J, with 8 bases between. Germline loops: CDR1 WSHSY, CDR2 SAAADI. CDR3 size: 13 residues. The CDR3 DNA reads TGCGCCAGCAGTGACCCTAACCACAATGAGCAGTTCTTC. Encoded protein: CASSDPNHNEQFF.

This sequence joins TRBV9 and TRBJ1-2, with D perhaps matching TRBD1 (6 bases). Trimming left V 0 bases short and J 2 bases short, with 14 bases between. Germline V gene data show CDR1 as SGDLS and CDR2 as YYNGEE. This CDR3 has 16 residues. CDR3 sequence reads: CASSVGPDRGNYGYTF. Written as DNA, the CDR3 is TGTGCCAGCAGCGTAGGGCCGGACAGAGGAAACTATGGCTACACCTTC.

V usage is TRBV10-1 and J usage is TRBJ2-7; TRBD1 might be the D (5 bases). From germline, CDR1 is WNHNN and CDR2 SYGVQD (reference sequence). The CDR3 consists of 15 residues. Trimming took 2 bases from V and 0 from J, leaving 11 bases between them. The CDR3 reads CASSERGFGSYEQYF. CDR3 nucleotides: TGCGCCAGCAGTGAGAGGGGTTTCGGCTCCTACGAGCAGTACTTC.

The CDR3 region has the DNA TGTGCCTCTACGGGCGGGACAGCGTACTACGAGCAGTACTTC. Protein sequence: CASTGGTAYYEQYF. The chain is built from TRBV25-1 and TRBJ2-7, with D possibly being TRBD1 (7 bases). The CDR3 has 14 amino acids. Trimming took off 11 bases at V and 3 bases at J, with 20 bases between the two ends. The germline V gene encodes CDR1 MGHDK and CDR2 SYGVNS.

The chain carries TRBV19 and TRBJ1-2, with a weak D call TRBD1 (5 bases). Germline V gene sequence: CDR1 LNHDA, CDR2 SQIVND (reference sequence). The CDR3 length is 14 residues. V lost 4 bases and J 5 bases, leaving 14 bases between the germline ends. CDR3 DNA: TGTGCCAGTAGTAGCTACAGGATCGTATATGGCTACACCTTC. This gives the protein CASSSYRIVYGYTF.

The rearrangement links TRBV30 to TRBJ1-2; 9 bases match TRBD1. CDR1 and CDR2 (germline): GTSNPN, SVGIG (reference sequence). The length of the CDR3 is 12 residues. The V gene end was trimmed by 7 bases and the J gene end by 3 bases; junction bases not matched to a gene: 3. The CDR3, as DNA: TGTGCCTACCGGGACAGGGACTATGGCTACACCTTC. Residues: CAYRDRDYGYTF.

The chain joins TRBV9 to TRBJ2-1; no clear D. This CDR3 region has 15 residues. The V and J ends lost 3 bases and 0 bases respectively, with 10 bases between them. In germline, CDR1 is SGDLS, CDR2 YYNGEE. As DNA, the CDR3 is TGTGCCAGCAGCGCCCCCACGAGCTCCTACAATGAGCAGTTCTTC. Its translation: CASSAPTSSYNEQFF.

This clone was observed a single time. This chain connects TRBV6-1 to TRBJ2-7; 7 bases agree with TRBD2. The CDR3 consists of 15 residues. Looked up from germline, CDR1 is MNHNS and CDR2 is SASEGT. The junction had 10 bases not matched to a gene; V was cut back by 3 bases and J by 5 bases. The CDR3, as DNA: TGTGCCAGCAGTGAGCTGGCGGGAGTTGGCCACGAGCAGTACTTC. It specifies CASSELAGVGHEQYF.

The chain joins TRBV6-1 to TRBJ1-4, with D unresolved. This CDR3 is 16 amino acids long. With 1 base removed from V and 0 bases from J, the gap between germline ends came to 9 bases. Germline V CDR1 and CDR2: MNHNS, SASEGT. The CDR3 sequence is CASSEDLGATNEKLFF. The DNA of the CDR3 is TGTGCCAGCAGTGAAGATCTTGGAGCAACTAATGAAAAACTGTTTTTT.

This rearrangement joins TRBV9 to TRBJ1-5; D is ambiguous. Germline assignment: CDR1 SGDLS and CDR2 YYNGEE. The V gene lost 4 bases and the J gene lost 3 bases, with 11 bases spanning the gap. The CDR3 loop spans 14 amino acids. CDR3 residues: CASSSSGFNQPQHF. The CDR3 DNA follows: TGTGCCAGCAGCTCTTCGGGGTTCAATCAGCCCCAGCATTTT.

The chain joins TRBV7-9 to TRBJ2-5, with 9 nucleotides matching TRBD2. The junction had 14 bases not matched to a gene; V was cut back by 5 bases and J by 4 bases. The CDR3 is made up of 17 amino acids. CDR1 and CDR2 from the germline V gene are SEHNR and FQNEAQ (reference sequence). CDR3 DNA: TGTGCCAGCAGCCCGGGCCCATTAGCGGGAGTGGGAGAGACCCAGTACTTC. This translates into CASSPGPLAGVGETQYF.

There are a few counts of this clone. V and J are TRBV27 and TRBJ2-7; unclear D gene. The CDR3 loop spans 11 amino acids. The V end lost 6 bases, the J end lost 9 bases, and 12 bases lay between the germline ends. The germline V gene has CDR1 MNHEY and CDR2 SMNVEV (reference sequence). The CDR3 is CASSFQARQYF. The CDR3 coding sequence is TGTGCCAGCAGCTTTCAGGCTCGGCAGTACTTC.